Following are 27 T cell receptor beta chains from one sample sequenced in a study of CD8+CD57+ T cells in acquired aplastic anemia. Genomic DNA, serving as template, underwent TCR beta VDJ and CDR3 profiling. TCRdb re-derived calls from the reads in MiXCR, one entry per CDR3 protein. The sample lists some 210,000 distinct CDR3 sequences; approximately 57% were seen once. Sequenced: sorted CD4+, CD8+, or CD8+CD57+ T cells (not recorded which) from PBMCs. These receptor sequences come from a human donor in good health.

In its sample, this clonotype was seen a few times. The J gene is TRBJ2-1, the V gene TRBV7-9; D ambiguous. Germline CDR1 is SEHNR and CDR2 is FQNEAQ (reference sequence). The CDR3 totals 11 residues. Trimming took 8 bases from V and 5 from J, leaving 7 bases between them. Here the CDR3 DNA reads TGTGCCAGCGCCACACACAATGAGCAGTTCTTC. Translated: CASATHNEQFF.

The J gene is TRBJ1-2, the V gene TRBV6-1; TRBD1 might be the D (5 bases). V was trimmed by 5 bases and J by 7 bases, leaving 14 bases between them. The CDR3 is 13 residues long. Germline V gene sequence: CDR1 MNHNS, CDR2 SASEGT. In nucleotides, the CDR3 is TGTGCCAGCAGTCTGTGGGGGGAGAGTGGCTACACCTTC. Translation: CASSLWGESGYTF.

Many counts were recorded for this clonotype. The rearrangement joins TRBV25-1 to TRBJ1-2; 7 bases match TRBD1. J lost 6 bases, V lost 0 bases, and 7 bases had no gene match. In germline, CDR1 is MGHDK, CDR2 SYGVNS. The CDR3 spans 15 residues. The CDR3 bases are TGTGCCAGCAGTGAATATACCAAAACAGGGGATGGCTACACCTTC. Translation: CASSEYTKTGDGYTF.

J is TRBJ2-7 and V is TRBV7-2; 8 nucleotides agree with TRBD1. Germline-derived CDR1 and CDR2 are SGHTA and FQGNSA. The CDR3 loop spans 14 amino acids. With 7 bases clipped from V and 4 bases from J, the junction kept 9 bases outside the gene matches. The CDR3 bases are TGTGCCAGCAACCAGGGGACAGGAGTTTACGAGCAGTACTTC. Translation: CASNQGTGVYEQYF. The entire variable domain, with the rest obtained from reference TRBV7-2 and TRBJ2-7, is as follows: GAGVSQSPSNKVTEKGKDVELRCDPISGHTALYWYRQSLGQGLEFLIYFQGNSAPDKSGLPSDRFSAERTGGSVSTLTIQRTQQEDSAVYLCASNQGTGVYEQYFGPGTRLTVT.

The chain has TRBV7-2 and TRBJ2-7, with 8 bases fitting TRBD2. There are 14 residues in the CDR3. Germline trimming cut 5 bases from V and 0 bases from J; bases unmatched to any gene: 3. Germline V lookup: CDR1 SGHTA, CDR2 FQGNSA. CDR3 coding DNA: TGTGCCAGCAGCGGCGGGGGGAGCTCCTACGAGCAGTACTTC. Protein sequence: CASSGGGSSYEQYF.

A word on this clonotype: The final CDR3 position lacks the conserved phenylalanine or tryptophan, pointing to a likely read error. The DNA is omitted, as the CDR3 cannot be located on it reliably, and the CDR3 follows TCRdb's listing. V is TRBV7-9 and J is TRBJ2-7. Germline V gene sequence: CDR1 SEHNR, CDR2 FQNEAQ (reference sequence). The CDR3 spans 8 residues, counting both ends. This chain's CDR3 is CASSSEDG.

The genes are TRBV24-1 and TRBJ1-6, with 10 bases lining up with TRBD1. The CDR3 has 18 amino acids. V gave up 6 bases and J gave up 1 base; unmatched junction bases: 8. Germline assignment: CDR1 KGHDR and CDR2 SFDVKD. CDR3 protein: CATSPGQGKSSYNSPLHF. In nucleotides, the CDR3 is TGTGCCACCAGTCCGGGACAGGGGAAGTCATCCTATAATTCACCCCTCCACTTT.

The chain couples TRBV2 to TRBJ2-1, with no clear D. The length of the CDR3 is 17 residues. Germline assignment: CDR1 SNHLY and CDR2 FYNNEI. V lost 1 base to trimming and J lost 5 bases, with 18 bases between them. The CDR3 DNA is TGTGCCAGCAGTGAAGACAGCTATTTCTCTGGAAACAATGAGCAGTTCTTC. Protein sequence: CASSEDSYFSGNNEQFF.

This clonotype was counted once. The V gene is TRBV2, the J gene TRBJ1-6, with unresolved D. The CDR3 spans 13 residues. Between the trimmed V and J ends, which lost 10 bases and 10 bases, there was a span of 17 bases. Per germline, CDR1 SNHLY and CDR2 FYNNEI. The CDR3 is CAKGNFQDSPLHF. In DNA form, the CDR3 reads TGTGCCAAAGGGAACTTTCAGGACTCACCCCTCCACTTT.

V is TRBV15 and J is TRBJ1-5; possible D gene TRBD1, 5 bases. The ends were cut back, 5 bases at V and 4 bases at J, with 12 bases in the middle. Germline lookup yields CDR1 LNHNV and CDR2 YYDKDF (reference sequence). This CDR3 comprises 14 residues. The chain's CDR3 is CATSLIGGNQPQHF. CDR3 bases: TGTGCCACCAGCCTTATCGGGGGGAATCAGCCCCAGCATTTT.

This chain connects TRBV5-5 to TRBJ2-7, with a possible D match to TRBD2 (6 bases). V was pared by 3 bases and J by 5 bases, with 15 bases between. Germline CDR1 SGHKS, CDR2 YYEKEE (reference sequence). This CDR3 is built from 14 residues. The CDR3 spells CASSWRRGWDEQYF. The CDR3 coding sequence is TGTGCCAGCAGCTGGAGGAGGGGATGGGACGAGCAGTACTTC. The complete variable domain, with remaining parts taken from reference TRBV5-5 and TRBJ2-7, reads DAGVTQSPTHLIKTRGQQVTLRCSPISGHKSVSWYQQVLGQGPQFIFQYYEKEERGRGNFPDRFSARQFPNYSSELNVNALLLGDSALYLCASSWRRGWDEQYFGPGTRLTVT.

V usage is TRBV24-1 and J usage is TRBJ2-7; 7 nucleotides align to TRBD2. The J call is doubtful: the DNA matches TRBJ2-1 better. This CDR3 is 12 amino acids long. CDR1 KGHDR and CDR2 SFDVKD come from the germline V gene. The CDR3: CASGGLEREQFF. CDR3 coding DNA: TGTGCCAGCGGGGGACTTGAACGTGAGCAGTTCTTC.

This clonotype was seen a single time. CDR3 sequence (DNA): TGCAGCGGACAGGGAGATGGCACTGAAGCTTTCTTT. Translated, it gives CSGQGDGTEAFF. The chain recombines TRBV20-1 with TRBJ1-1, with 8 bases that match TRBD1. The CDR3 is 12 residues long. Per the germline V gene, CDR1 is DFQATT and CDR2 is SNEGSKA (reference sequence).

The V call is TRBV5-1, the J call TRBJ1-1; D gene unclear. The CDR3 is made up of 14 amino acids. In germline, CDR1 is SGHRS, CDR2 YFSETQ. Trimming pared 2 bases from V and 4 bases from J, leaving 12 bases between. In nucleotides, the CDR3 is TGCGCCAGCAGCTTTCCCGAGGGCGGCACTGAAGCTTTCTTT. This sequence encodes CASSFPEGGTEAFF.

This clonotype has just a few counts. The chain is built from TRBV29-1 and TRBJ1-1; tentatively, D is TRBD1 (5 bases). The V gene lost 6 bases and the J gene lost 0 bases, with 8 bases spanning the gap. The CDR3 has 12 residues. The germline V gene has CDR1 SQVTM and CDR2 ANQGSEA. The CDR3 sequence is CSVRQMNTEAFF. CDR3 sequence (DNA): TGCAGCGTAAGACAGATGAACACTGAAGCTTTCTTT.

This clonotype showed up just once. The J gene is TRBJ2-7, the V gene TRBV5-1, with 8 nucleotides matching TRBD2. Germline V gene sequence: CDR1 SGHRS, CDR2 YFSETQ. The CDR3 consists of 16 residues. V lost 0 bases, J lost 0 bases, and 5 bases stayed unmatched. CDR3 DNA sequence: TGCGCCAGCAGCTTGGTCACTAGCGGTATCTCCTACGAGCAGTACTTC. This translates into CASSLVTSGISYEQYF.

In this sample, this clonotype turned up many times. CDR3 in amino acids: CASSFLTGDSGYNEQFF. For the CDR3, the DNA is TGTGCCAGCAGCTTCCTAACCGGGGATAGCGGTTACAATGAGCAGTTCTTC. The chain combines TRBV7-6 with TRBJ2-1; the D gene is possibly TRBD2 (6 bases). V dropped 3 bases and J dropped 4 bases, with 19 bases sitting between them. Per the germline V gene, CDR1 is SGHVS and CDR2 is FNYEAQ. The CDR3 loop spans 17 amino acids. Full variable domain (remainder filled in from reference TRBV7-6 and TRBJ2-1): GAGVSQSPRYKVTKRGQDVALRCDPISGHVSLYWYRQALGQGPEFLTYFNYEAQQDKSGLPNDRFSAERPEGSISTLTIQRTEQRDSAMYRCASSFLTGDSGYNEQFFGPGTRLTVL.

The chain couples TRBV20-1 to TRBJ2-3; D may correspond to TRBD1 or TRBD2 (5 bases each). V lost 1 base, J lost 4 bases, and 15 bases lay in between. Germline assignment: CDR1 DFQATT and CDR2 SNEGSKA (reference sequence). CDR3 size: 15 residues. For the CDR3, the DNA is TGCAGTGCTAGAGTACCGGGACGCACGCCAGATACGCAGTATTTT. Translating it yields CSARVPGRTPDTQYF.

Remarks on this clonotype: Being one base from a much bigger clone, this may be a read error. The chain combines TRBV5-6 with TRBJ2-7; D may be TRBD1 or TRBD2 (6 bases each). Germline CDR1 reads SGHDT; CDR2 reads YYEEEE. This CDR3 spans 12 amino acids. CDR3: CESSGGPYEQYF. The DNA of the CDR3 is TGTGAGTCTAGTGGGGGGCCCTACGAGCAGTACTTC. The full variable domain, rest sourced from reference TRBV5-6 and TRBJ2-7, is DAGVTQSPTHLIKTRGQQVTLRCSPKSGHDTVSWYQQALGQGPQFIFQYYEEEERQRGNFPDRFSGHQFPNYSSELNVNALLLGDSALYLCESSGGPYEQYFGPGTRLTVT.

For the CDR3, the DNA is TGTGCCAGCAGCCTCGAGGAAAACTACGAGCAGTACTTC. Translation gives CASSLEENYEQYF. This sequence joins TRBV4-2 and TRBJ2-7; D call uncertain. Deletions cut 4 bases from V and 3 bases from J, with 10 bases between. Germline V gene lookup returns CDR1 LGHNA and CDR2 YNFKEQ. The CDR3 extends over 13 amino acids.

Regarding this clonotype: One junction end does not reproduce the germline sequence, and a read error may be involved. The rearrangement links TRBV12-3 or TRBV12-4 to TRBJ1-3; TRBD1 matches 9 bases. This CDR3 has 15 residues. CDR3 sequence reads: CASSAGTGFGNTICF. CDR3 nucleotide sequence: TGTGCCAGCAGTGCCGGGACAGGGTTTGGAAACACCATATGTTTT.

The chain carries TRBV7-9 and TRBJ2-2; 7 bases align to TRBD1. Unmatched junction bases numbered 9, after V lost 6 bases and J lost 5 bases. This CDR3 is built from 15 residues. Germline V lookup: CDR1 SEHNR, CDR2 FQNEAQ (reference sequence). CDR3 protein: CASRSGDSNTGELFF. The CDR3 region has the DNA TGTGCCAGCAGGTCAGGGGACAGTAATACCGGGGAGCTGTTTTTT.

Ten or more counts support this clonotype. J is TRBJ2-5 and V is TRBV7-3, with D hard to call. Germline V CDR1 and CDR2: SGHTA, FQGTGA. This CDR3 contains 14 residues. Trimming pared 4 bases from V and 0 bases from J, leaving 9 bases between. CDR3 bases: TGTGCCAGCAGCTCGGACGGGTACCAAGAGACCCAGTACTTC. Protein product: CASSSDGYQETQYF. Full variable domain (remainder filled in from reference TRBV7-3 and TRBJ2-5): GAGVSQTPSNKVTEKGKYVELRCDPISGHTALYWYRQSLGQGPEFLIYFQGTGAADDSGLPNDRFFAVRPEGSVSTLKIQRTERGDSAVYLCASSSDGYQETQYFGPGTRLLVL.

There are many counts of this clonotype. The chain recombines TRBV6-5 with TRBJ1-2, with D hard to call. Germline lookup yields CDR1 MNHEY and CDR2 SVGAGI. V lost 0 bases and J lost 0, with 8 bases in between. The CDR3 extends over 15 amino acids. The CDR3 bases are TGTGCCAGCAGTTACTCGAGGCGCACTAACTATGGCTACACCTTC. It specifies CASSYSRRTNYGYTF.

V and J are TRBV24-1 and TRBJ2-1, with 9 bases lining up with TRBD1. Germline CDR1 KGHDR, CDR2 SFDVKD. The CDR3 sequence is 15 residues long. The ends lost 4 bases at V and 5 bases at J; junction bases unmatched: 5. The CDR3 coding sequence is TGTGCCACCAGTGAAGCGGGACAGGGCAACAATGAGCAGTTCTTC. Residues: CATSEAGQGNNEQFF.

Ten or more counts support this clonotype. The rearrangement links TRBV28 to TRBJ1-4; 7 bases are a match to TRBD1. From germline, CDR1 is MDHEN and CDR2 SYDVKM. V lost 7 bases and J lost 7; bases outside the gene matches: 12. CDR3 length equals 15 residues. The CDR3 spells CASNIHRGSVEKLFF. The CDR3 nucleotides are TGTGCCAGCAACATCCACAGGGGATCGGTTGAAAAACTGTTTTTT.

The CDR3 DNA reads as TGTGCCAGCAGTTACTGGGACAGTCGGGGCTCACCCCTCCACTTT. Its translation is CASSYWDSRGSPLHF. The V gene is TRBV6-6, the J gene TRBJ1-6; 7 bases line up with TRBD1. The trim removed 1 base at V and 10 bases at J, leaving 7 bases unmatched. Germline values: CDR1 MNHNY, CDR2 SVGAGI (reference sequence). This CDR3 region has 15 residues.